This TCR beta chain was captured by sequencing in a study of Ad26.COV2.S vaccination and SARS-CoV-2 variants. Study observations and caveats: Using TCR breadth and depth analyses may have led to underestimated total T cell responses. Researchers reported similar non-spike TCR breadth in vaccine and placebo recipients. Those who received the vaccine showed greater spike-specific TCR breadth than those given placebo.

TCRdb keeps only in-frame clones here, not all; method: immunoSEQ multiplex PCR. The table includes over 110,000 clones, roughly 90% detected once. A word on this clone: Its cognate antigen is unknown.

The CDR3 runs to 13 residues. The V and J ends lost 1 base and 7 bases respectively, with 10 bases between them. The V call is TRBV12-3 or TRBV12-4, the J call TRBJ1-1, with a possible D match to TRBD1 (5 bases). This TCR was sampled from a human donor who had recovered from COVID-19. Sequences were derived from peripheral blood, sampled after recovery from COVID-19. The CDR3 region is CASSLGQGLEAFF. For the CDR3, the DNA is TGTGCCAGCAGTTTAGGTCAGGGACTTGAAGCTTTCTTT.